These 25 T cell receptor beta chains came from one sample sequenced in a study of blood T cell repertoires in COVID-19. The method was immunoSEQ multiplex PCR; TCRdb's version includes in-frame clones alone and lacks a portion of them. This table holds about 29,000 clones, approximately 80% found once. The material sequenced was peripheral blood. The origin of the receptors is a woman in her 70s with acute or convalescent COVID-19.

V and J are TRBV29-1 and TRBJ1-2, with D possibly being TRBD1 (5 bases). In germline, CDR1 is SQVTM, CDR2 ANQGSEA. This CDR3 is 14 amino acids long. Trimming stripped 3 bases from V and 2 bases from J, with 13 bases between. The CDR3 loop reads CSVEEGLYNYGYTF. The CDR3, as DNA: TGCAGCGTTGAGGAGGGGTTATACAACTATGGCTACACCTTC.

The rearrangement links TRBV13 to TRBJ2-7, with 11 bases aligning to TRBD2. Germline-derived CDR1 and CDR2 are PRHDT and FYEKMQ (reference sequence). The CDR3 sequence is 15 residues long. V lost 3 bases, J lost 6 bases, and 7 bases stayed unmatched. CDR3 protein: CASSFEGTSGSEQYF. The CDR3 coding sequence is TGTGCCAGCAGCTTCGAGGGGACTAGCGGTTCCGAGCAGTACTTC.

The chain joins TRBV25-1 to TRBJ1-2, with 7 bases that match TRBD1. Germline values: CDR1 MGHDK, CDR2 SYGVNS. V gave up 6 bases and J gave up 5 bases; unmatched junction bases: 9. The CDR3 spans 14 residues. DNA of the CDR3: TGTGCCAGCAGCACCGGACAGGTTACATATGGCTACACCTTC. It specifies CASSTGQVTYGYTF.

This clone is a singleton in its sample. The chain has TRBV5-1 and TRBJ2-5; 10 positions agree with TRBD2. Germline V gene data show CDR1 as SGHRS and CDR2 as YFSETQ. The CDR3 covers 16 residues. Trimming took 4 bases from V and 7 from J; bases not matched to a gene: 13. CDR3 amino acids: CASSAGTSAQVGTQYF. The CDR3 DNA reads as TGCGCCAGCAGCGCGGGGACTAGCGCGCAAGTAGGGACCCAGTACTTC.

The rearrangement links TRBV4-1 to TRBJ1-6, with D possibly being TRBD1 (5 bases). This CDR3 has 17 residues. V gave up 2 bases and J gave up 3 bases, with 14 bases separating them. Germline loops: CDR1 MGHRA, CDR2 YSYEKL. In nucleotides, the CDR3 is TGCGCCAGCAGCCAACTAAGGGGAGGGGACTATAATTCACCCCTCCACTTT. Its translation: CASSQLRGGDYNSPLHF.

CDR3 sequence: CASSKGRSDRGCQPQHF. CDR3 DNA: TGTGCCAGCAGCAAAGGAAGGTCGGACAGGGGGTGCCAGCCCCAGCATTTT. The V call is TRBV21-1, the J call TRBJ1-5; the table's D call, TRBD1, was not checked against the DNA. TRBV21-1 is tagged as a pseudogene. The CDR3 spans 17 residues.

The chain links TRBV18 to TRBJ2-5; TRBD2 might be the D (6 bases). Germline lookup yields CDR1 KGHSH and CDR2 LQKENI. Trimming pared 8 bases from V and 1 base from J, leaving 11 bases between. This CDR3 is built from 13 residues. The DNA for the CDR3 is TGTGCCAGCACCCGGCGGGGCCAAGAGACCCAGTACTTC. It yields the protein CASTRRGQETQYF.

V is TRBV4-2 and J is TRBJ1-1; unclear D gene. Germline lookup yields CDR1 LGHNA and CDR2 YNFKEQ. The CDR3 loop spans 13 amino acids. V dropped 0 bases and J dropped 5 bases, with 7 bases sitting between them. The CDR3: CASSQDAGTEAFF. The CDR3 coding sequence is TGTGCCAGCAGCCAAGATGCGGGGACTGAAGCTTTCTTT.

CDR3 in amino acids: CASRGWARVSGLAGGRSYNEQFF. DNA of the CDR3: TGTGCCAGTAGGGGATGGGCAAGAGTGTCGGGACTAGCGGGGGGACGCTCCTACAATGAGCAGTTCTTC. The chain uses TRBV19 and TRBJ2-1; 15 bases match TRBD2. V shed 6 bases and J 0 bases; nucleotides not matched to a gene: 21. Per the germline V gene, CDR1 is LNHDA and CDR2 is SQIVND (reference sequence). CDR3 length: 23 residues. Full variable domain (missing parts from reference TRBV19 and TRBJ2-1): DGGITQSPKYLFRKEGQNVTLSCEQNLNHDAMYWYRQDPGQGLRLIYYSQIVNDFQKGDIAEGYSVSREKKESFPLTVTSAQKNPTAFYLCASRGWARVSGLAGGRSYNEQFFGPGTRLTVL.

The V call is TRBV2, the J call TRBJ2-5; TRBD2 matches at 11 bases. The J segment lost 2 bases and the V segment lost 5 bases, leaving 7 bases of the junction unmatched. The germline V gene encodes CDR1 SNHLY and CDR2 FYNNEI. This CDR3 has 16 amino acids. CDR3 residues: CASSRRLAGIQETQYF. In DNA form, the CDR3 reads TGTGCCAGCAGTCGACGACTAGCGGGGATTCAAGAGACCCAGTACTTC.

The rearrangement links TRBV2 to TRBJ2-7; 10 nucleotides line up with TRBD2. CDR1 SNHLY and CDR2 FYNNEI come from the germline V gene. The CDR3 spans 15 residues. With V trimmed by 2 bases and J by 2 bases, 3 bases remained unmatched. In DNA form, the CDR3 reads TGTGCCAGCAGTGAACTTCTAGCGGGAGCCTACGAGCAGTACTTC. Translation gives CASSELLAGAYEQYF.

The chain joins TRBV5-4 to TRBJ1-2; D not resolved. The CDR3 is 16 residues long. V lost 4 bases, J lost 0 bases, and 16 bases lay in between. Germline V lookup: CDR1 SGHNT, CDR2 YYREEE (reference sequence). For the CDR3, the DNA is TGTGCCAGCAGCCTTGGGCGGGCGATAGCTAACTATGGCTACACCTTC. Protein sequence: CASSLGRAIANYGYTF.

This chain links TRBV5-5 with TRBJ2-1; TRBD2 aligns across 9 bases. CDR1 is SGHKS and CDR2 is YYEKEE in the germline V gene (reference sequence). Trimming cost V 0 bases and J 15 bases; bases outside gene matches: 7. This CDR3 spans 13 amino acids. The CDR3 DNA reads TGTGCCAGCAGCTTGGACGGCGGGAGGGCCCCGTTCTTC. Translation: CASSLDGGRAPFF.

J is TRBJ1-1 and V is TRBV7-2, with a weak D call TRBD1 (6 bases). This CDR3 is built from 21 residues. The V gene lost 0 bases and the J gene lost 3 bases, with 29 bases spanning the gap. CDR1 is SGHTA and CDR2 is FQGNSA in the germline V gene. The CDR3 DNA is TGTGCCAGCAGCTTAGCCTATAACCGATATGTTCGACAGGTTCAGGACACTGAAGCTTTCTTT. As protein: CASSLAYNRYVRQVQDTEAFF. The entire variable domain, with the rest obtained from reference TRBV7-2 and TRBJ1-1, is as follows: GAGVSQSPSNKVTEKGKDVELRCDPISGHTALYWYRQSLGQGLEFLIYFQGNSAPDKSGLPSDRFSAERTGGSVSTLTIQRTQQEDSAVYLCASSLAYNRYVRQVQDTEAFFGQGTRLTVV.

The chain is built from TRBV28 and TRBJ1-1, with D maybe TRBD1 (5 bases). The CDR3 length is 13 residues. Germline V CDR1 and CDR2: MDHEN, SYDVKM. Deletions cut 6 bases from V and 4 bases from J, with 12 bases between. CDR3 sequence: CASRGGGITEAFF. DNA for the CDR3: TGTGCCAGCAGGGGGGGAGGGATCACTGAAGCTTTCTTT.

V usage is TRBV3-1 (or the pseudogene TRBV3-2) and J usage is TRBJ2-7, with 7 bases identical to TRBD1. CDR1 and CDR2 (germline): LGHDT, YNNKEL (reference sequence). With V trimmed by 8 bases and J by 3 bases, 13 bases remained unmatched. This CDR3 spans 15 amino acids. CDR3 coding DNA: TGTGCCAGCGCCGAGGGGGCAACACCAGGCTACGAGCAGTACTTC. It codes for CASAEGATPGYEQYF.

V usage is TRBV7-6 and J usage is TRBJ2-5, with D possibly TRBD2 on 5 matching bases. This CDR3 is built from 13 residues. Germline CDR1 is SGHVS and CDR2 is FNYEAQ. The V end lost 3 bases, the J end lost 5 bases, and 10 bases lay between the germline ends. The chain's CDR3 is CASSFGVQETQYF. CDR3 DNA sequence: TGTGCCAGCAGCTTCGGGGTGCAGGAGACCCAGTACTTC.

DNA of the CDR3: TGTGCCAGCAGCTTGCAGGGGCTTGTGAACACTGAAGCTTTCTTT. Translation: CASSLQGLVNTEAFF. This chain links TRBV5-4 with TRBJ1-1; weak D call: TRBD1 (6 bases). The V end lost 1 base, the J end lost 0 bases, and 10 bases lay between the germline ends. Germline CDR1 is SGHNT and CDR2 is YYREEE (reference sequence). CDR3 length: 15 amino acids.

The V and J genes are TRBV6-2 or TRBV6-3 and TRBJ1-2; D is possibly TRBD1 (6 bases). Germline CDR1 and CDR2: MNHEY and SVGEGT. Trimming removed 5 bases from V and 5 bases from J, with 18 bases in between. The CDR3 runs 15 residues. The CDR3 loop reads CASSTLRQDRYGYTF. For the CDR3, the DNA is TGTGCCAGCAGTACCCTTCGACAGGACCGTTATGGCTACACCTTC.

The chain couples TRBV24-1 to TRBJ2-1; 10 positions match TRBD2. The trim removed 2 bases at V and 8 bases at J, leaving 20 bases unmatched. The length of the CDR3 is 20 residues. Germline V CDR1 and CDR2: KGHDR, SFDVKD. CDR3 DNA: TGTGCCACCAGTGATTCAACAGGTCCAATCTCCGGGACTAGCGCCGATGAGCAGTTCTTC. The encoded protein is CATSDSTGPISGTSADEQFF.

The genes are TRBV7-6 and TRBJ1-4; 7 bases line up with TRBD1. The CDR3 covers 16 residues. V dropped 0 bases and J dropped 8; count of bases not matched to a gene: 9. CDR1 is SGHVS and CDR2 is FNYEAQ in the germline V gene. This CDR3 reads CASSLASWQGGEKLFF. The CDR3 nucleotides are TGTGCCAGCAGCTTAGCATCATGGCAGGGGGGCGAAAAACTGTTTTTT.

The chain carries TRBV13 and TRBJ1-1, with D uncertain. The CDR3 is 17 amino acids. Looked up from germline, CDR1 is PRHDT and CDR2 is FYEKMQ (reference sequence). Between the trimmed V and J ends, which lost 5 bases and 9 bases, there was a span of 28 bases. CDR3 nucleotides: TGTGCCAGCAGCGGAAGCCCTTGGTCCCTGGGAGGGCCAAAAGCTTTCTTT. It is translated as CASSGSPWSLGGPKAFF.

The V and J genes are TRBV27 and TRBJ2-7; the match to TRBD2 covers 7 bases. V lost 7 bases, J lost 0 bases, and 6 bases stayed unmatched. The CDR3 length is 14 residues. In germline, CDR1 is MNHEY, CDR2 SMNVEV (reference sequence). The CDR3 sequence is CASIRWGGSYEQYF. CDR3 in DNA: TGTGCCAGCATCCGATGGGGGGGCTCCTACGAGCAGTACTTC.

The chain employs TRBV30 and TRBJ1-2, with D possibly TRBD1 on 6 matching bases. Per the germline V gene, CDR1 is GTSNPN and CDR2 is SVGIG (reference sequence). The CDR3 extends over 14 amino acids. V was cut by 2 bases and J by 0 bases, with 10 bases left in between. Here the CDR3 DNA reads TGTGCCTGGAGTCCCAGGACAGCTAACTATGGCTACACCTTC. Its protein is CAWSPRTANYGYTF.

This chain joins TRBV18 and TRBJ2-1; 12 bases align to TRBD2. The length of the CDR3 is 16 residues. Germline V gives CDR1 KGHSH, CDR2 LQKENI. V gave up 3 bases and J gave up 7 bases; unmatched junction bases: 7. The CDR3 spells CASSPRTSGTLNEQFF. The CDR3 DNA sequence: TGTGCCAGCTCACCTCGGACTAGCGGGACCCTTAATGAGCAGTTCTTC.